This is a list of T cell receptor beta chains from one sample in a study of blood T cell repertoires in COVID-19. The data were produced by immunoSEQ multiplex PCR, yet TCRdb's version contains in-frame clones alone and is incomplete. Of some 20,000 clones in the sample, nearly 90% are singletons; the top ten hold 9.8%. The source material was peripheral blood. The receptors come from a man aged 40-55 years with active COVID-19. CDR3s include the opening cysteine and the closing phenylalanine or tryptophan. A D gene is named only where the DNA matches it firmly. The size field is filled for only some rows; it gives once, few, many or a size class.

CDR3nt	CDR3aa	v_gene	abundance	j_gene	d_gene
TGTGCCAGCAGTTTTGCAGGCTCCTACGAGCAGTACTTC	CASSFAGSYEQYF	TRBV12-3/TRBV12-4	once	TRBJ2-7	NA
TGTGCCAGCAGCTTTGGGACAGGGTCCGAGCAGTACTTC	CASSFGTGSEQYF	TRBV7-2	NA	TRBJ2-7	TRBD1
TGTGCCAGCATATCAGGGGGCAACTATGGCTACACCTTC	CASISGGNYGYTF	TRBV12-3/TRBV12-4	NA	TRBJ1-2	TRBD1
TGTGCCAGCAGTTTCCCGACTAGCGGGAACTCCTACAATGAGCAGTTCTTC	CASSFPTSGNSYNEQFF	TRBV28	few	TRBJ2-1	TRBD2
TGTGCCAGCAGCTCAAGGGGGGACAGCTCCTACGAGCAGTACTTC	CASSSRGDSSYEQYF	TRBV7-9	NA	TRBJ2-7	NA
TGTGCCAGCAGCCAAGTGGCGGGATACAATGAGCAGTTCTTC	CASSQVAGYNEQFF	TRBV14	NA	TRBJ2-1	NA
TGTGCCAGCAGCCCGCCGGGACAGGGTATGAGGGGCAATCAGCCCCAGCATTTT	CASSPPGQGMRGNQPQHF	TRBV7-4	NA	TRBJ1-5	TRBD1
TGTGCCAGCAGTCTATACCGCCGGACTAGCGGGTTGAGCTCCTACAATGAGCAGTTCTTC	CASSLYRRTSGLSSYNEQFF	TRBV6-2/TRBV6-3	once	TRBJ2-1	TRBD2
TGTGCCAGCTTGGAGCGGGAGGGAGGCAAAAACATTCAGTACTTC	CASLEREGGKNIQYF	TRBV2	NA	TRBJ2-4	TRBD2
TGTGCCAGTAGTTACCAGGGGGCAAGGTACGAGCAGTACTTC	CASSYQGARYEQYF	TRBV19	NA	TRBJ2-7	TRBD1
TGTGCCAGCAGTTTAGCGGGAGGCGAGCAGTACTTC	CASSLAGGEQYF	TRBV12-3/TRBV12-4	NA	TRBJ2-7	NA
TGTGCCATCAGTGAGTCTGGAGCAGACACCGGGGAGCTGTTTTTT	CAISESGADTGELFF	TRBV10-3	once	TRBJ2-2	NA
TGTGCCAGCAGCTTCGGACAGGGGAGTAACTATGGCTACACCTTC	CASSFGQGSNYGYTF	TRBV5-4	NA	TRBJ1-2	TRBD1
TGTGCCAGCAGCTTGAAAGCGGGACATGAGCAGTTCTTC	CASSLKAGHEQFF	TRBV7-9	NA	TRBJ2-1	TRBD2
TGCGCCAGCAGCGAAACCGGGACAGGGGGGGTAGTTAACTATGGCTACACCTTC	CASSETGTGGVVNYGYTF	TRBV5-1	NA	TRBJ1-2	TRBD1
TGTGCCAGCAGCAACTCGGCGGGGCAGGGAGGGGTAGGCGGGGAGCTGTTTTTT	CASSNSAGQGGVGGELFF	TRBV9	NA	TRBJ2-2	TRBD2
TGTGCCAGCAGTTTAGGGACTCACAGCAATGAGCAGTTCTTC	CASSLGTHSNEQFF	TRBV27	once	TRBJ2-1	NA
TGCGCCAGCAGCTTGGCCCCTGCCATGCGCGAGACCCAGTACTTC	CASSLAPAMRETQYF	TRBV5-1	NA	TRBJ2-5	NA
TGTGCCATCACTGAAGGACAGACAGACCAAGAGACCCAGTACTTC	CAITEGQTDQETQYF	TRBV10-3	medium-sized	TRBJ2-5	NA
TGTGCCAGCAGTCCACTGACTAGCGGAGGAGAGACCCAGTACTTC	CASSPLTSGGETQYF	TRBV27	NA	TRBJ2-5	TRBD2
TGTGCCAGCAGCATAAAAGGGACAGGGGGCAGGGAGACCCAGTACTTC	CASSIKGTGGRETQYF	TRBV7-2	NA	TRBJ2-5	TRBD1
TGTGCCAGCAGCCGGGTGGGACAGGGTCTCGCAGATACGCAGTATTTT	CASSRVGQGLADTQYF	TRBV5-6	NA	TRBJ2-3	TRBD1
TGTGCCACCAGCAGGTCCGGGACAGGCCGGTGGGAACTGTTTTTT	CATSRSGTGRWELFF	TRBV15	NA	TRBJ1-4	TRBD1
TGCGCCAGCAGCGAACGTCTGACTAGCGGGAGTAGCTCCTACAATGAGCAGTTCTTC	CASSERLTSGSSSYNEQFF	TRBV4-3	NA	TRBJ2-1	TRBD2
TGTGCCAGCAGTGAATTGGGGACAGGAGCAGAAGCTTTCTTT	CASSELGTGAEAFF	TRBV25-1	once	TRBJ1-1	TRBD1
TGTGCCAGCAGCATCGGACTAGCCGGGGAGCTGTTTTTT	CASSIGLAGELFF	TRBV5-6	NA	TRBJ2-2	TRBD2
TGTGCCTGGAGTGTACTCGGGAGGCGGACCTACGAGCAGTACTTC	CAWSVLGRRTYEQYF	TRBV30	NA	TRBJ2-7	TRBD2
TGTGCCAGCAGTTACTCTTCCGGAGGTTGGGGGCATGAGCAGTTCTTC	CASSYSSGGWGHEQFF	TRBV6-2/TRBV6-3	NA	TRBJ2-1	NA
TGTGCCAGCACCCGGGACTCCATAGGCTACGAGCAGTACTTC	CASTRDSIGYEQYF	TRBV2	once	TRBJ2-7	NA
TGTGCCAGCAGCTTGTGGGGGCCGGATCCGGATACGCAGTATTTT	CASSLWGPDPDTQYF	TRBV5-5	NA	TRBJ2-3	NA
TGTGCCAGCGGGGTCAGGGGGAGAGGTGAAAAACTGTTTTTT	CASGVRGRGEKLFF	TRBV6-6	NA	TRBJ1-4	TRBD1
TGTGCCAGCAGTTACGCGGGAGCTGATACGCAGTATTTT	CASSYAGADTQYF	TRBV6-5	NA	TRBJ2-3	TRBD2
TGTGCCAGCTCACCACAAGGACAGGGGGCTGAAGCTTTCTTT	CASSPQGQGAEAFF	TRBV18	NA	TRBJ1-1	TRBD1
TGTGCCAGCACCGGACTAGCGGGCAGCGCCGGATCCTACGAGCAGTACTTC	CASTGLAGSAGSYEQYF	TRBV19	NA	TRBJ2-7	TRBD2
TGTGCCAGCACCTCCGACATTACCTACGAGCAGTACTTC	CASTSDITYEQYF	TRBV27	large	TRBJ2-7	NA
TGCAGCGTTGAAGATTTTAGTTTTGAGCAGTACTTC	CSVEDFSFEQYF	TRBV29-1	NA	TRBJ2-7	NA
TGTGCCAGCAGTCCGCCATGGACAGGGAGGACCGGGGAGCTGTTTTTT	CASSPPWTGRTGELFF	TRBV27	NA	TRBJ2-2	TRBD1
TGTGCCAGCAGTCATATTAAGACTAGCGGGAGGAAAGAGACCCAGTACTTC	CASSHIKTSGRKETQYF	TRBV6-6	NA	TRBJ2-5	TRBD2
TGCAGTGCTAGTGGGCAGGAACCTAGCTACACCTTC	CSASGQEPSYTF	TRBV20-1	NA	TRBJ1-2	NA
TGTGCCAGCAGTGAAATGGGACTGCTCACAGATACGCAGTATTTT	CASSEMGLLTDTQYF	TRBV6-1	NA	TRBJ2-3	NA